The source of this T cell receptor (beta chain) is a study of blood T cells in healthy people across ages. Then a second PCR, running roughly 7 to 11 cycles, was carried out with a sample-barcoded 5' primer and a J-beta primer mix. MiXCR, applied by TCRdb to the 5' RACE reads, yields one record per CDR3 protein. The table has 1.8 million or so distinct CDR3 sequences, about two fifths seen once; the top ten hold roughly 23%. This clonotype was picked up a small number of times. In each sample, at least 6.5 million PBMCs were isolated. CDR1 is MNHEY, CDR2 SVGEGT, per germline. V lost 2 bases and J 1 base, leaving 15 bases between the germline ends. The CDR3 spans 16 residues.

What was sequenced was blood. The V and J genes are TRBV6-2 or TRBV6-3 and TRBJ2-7, with D possibly TRBD2 on 7 matching bases. The TCR was taken from a human donor in good health. In nucleotides, the CDR3 is TGTGCCAGCAGTTACGGGCGGGGGCATCCTTCCTACGAGCAGTACTTC. It specifies CASSYGRGHPSYEQYF.